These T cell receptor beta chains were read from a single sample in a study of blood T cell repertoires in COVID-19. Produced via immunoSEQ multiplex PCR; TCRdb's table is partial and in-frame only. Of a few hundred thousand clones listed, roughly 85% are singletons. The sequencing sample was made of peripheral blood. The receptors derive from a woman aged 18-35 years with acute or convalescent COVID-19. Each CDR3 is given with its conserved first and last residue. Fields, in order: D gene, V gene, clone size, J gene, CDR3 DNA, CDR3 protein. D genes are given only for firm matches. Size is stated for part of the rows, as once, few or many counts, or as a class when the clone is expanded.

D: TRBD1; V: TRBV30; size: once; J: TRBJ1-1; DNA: TGTGCCTGGAGTAGGGACAGCAACACTGAAGCTTTCTTT; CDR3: CAWSRDSNTEAFF
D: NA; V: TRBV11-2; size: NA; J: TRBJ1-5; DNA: TGTGCCAGCAGCTTATCAGGGTATAGCAATCAGCCCCAGCATTTT; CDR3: CASSLSGYSNQPQHF
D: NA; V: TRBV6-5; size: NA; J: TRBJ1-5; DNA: TGTGCCAGCAGTTACTCGTTGCGGAGCAATCAGCCCCAGCATTTT; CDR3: CASSYSLRSNQPQHF
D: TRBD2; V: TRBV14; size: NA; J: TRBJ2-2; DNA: TGTGCCAGCAGCCCCTTCGGGAGGAGAGGGGAGCTGTTTTTT; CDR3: CASSPFGRRGELFF
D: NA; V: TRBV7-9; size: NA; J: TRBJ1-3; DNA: TGTGCCAGCAGCTTGACAGAGTCTGGAAACACCATATATTTT; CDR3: CASSLTESGNTIYF
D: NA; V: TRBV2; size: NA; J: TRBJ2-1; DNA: TGTGCCAGCAGTGAAGCGCTATACTCCAATGAGCAGTTCTTC; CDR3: CASSEALYSNEQFF
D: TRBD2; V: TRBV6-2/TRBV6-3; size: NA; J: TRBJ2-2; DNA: TGTGCCAGCAGTTACGGATGGGAGGGCCCCGGGGAGCTGTTTTTT; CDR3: CASSYGWEGPGELFF
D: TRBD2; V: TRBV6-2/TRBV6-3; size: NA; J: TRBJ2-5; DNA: TGTGCCAGCAGCGGAATCCCTAGCGGGAGTGGGTTCCAAGAGACCCAGTACTTC; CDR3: CASSGIPSGSGFQETQYF
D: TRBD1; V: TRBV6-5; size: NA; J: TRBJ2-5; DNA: TGTGCCAGCAGTTACTATGGGACAGGGAAAGAGACCCAGTACTTC; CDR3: CASSYYGTGKETQYF
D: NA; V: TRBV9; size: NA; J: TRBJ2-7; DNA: TGTGCCAGCAGCGTAGGAGAGGGCGGGATAACCTACGAGCAGTACTTC; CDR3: CASSVGEGGITYEQYF
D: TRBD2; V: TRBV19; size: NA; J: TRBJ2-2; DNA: TGTGCCAGTAGTTACCTAGCGGGAATGGCCGGGGAGCTGTTTTTT; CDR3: CASSYLAGMAGELFF
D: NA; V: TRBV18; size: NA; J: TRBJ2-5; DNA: TGTGCCAGCTCACCACGTGCTAGCAAGGAGACCCAGTACTTC; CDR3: CASSPRASKETQYF
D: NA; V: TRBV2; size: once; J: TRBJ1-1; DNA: TGTGCCAGCAGTGAAGCCCGGACAGAGGGGAACACTGAAGCTTTCTTT; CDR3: CASSEARTEGNTEAFF